This entry lists 30 T cell receptor beta chains sequenced from one sample in a study of T cells in Graves' hyperthyroidism and ophthalmopathy. RNA transcripts were the template for amplifying TCR beta CDR3 regions. The primer set for the first-round RT-PCR of the TCR CDR3 was HTBI. TCRdb recomputed calls from the multiplex PCR reads with MiXCR, one row per CDR3 protein. The repertoire holds roughly 510,000 distinct CDR3 sequences, around 21% seen once, with more than 25% in the top ten. Sequenced sample: blood. These receptor sequences come from a man younger than 30 with Graves' hyperthyroidism.

The chain is built from TRBV6-1 and TRBJ1-2, with a tentative D call TRBD1 (5 bases). Germline V CDR1 and CDR2: MNHNS, SASEGT. This CDR3 has 14 amino acids. The ends were cut back, 2 bases at V and 8 bases at J, with 15 bases in the middle. CDR3: CASSELGGSSGYTF. DNA of the CDR3: TGTGCCAGCAGTGAACTCGGGGGAAGTTCCGGCTACACCTTC.

This clonotype occurred many times. This chain joins TRBV7-9 and TRBJ1-5; 10 nucleotides line up with TRBD1. Germline V CDR1 and CDR2: SEHNR, FQNEAQ (reference sequence). This CDR3 is 15 amino acids long. The junction had 4 bases not matched to a gene; V was cut back by 5 bases and J by 3 bases. CDR3 nucleotide sequence: TGTGCCAGCAGCCTCGGGACAGGGGCCAATCAGCCCCAGCATTTT. It specifies CASSLGTGANQPQHF.

The table lists this clonotype with many counts. The chain joins TRBV6-1 to TRBJ2-5; D not resolved. Trimming took 2 bases from V and 3 from J, leaving 10 bases between them. The CDR3 runs to 14 residues. In germline, CDR1 is MNHNS, CDR2 SASEGT. The CDR3 here is CASSELVQKETQYF. Written as DNA, the CDR3 is TGTGCCAGCAGTGAACTAGTTCAGAAAGAGACCCAGTACTTC.

The chain employs TRBV20-1 and TRBJ1-1; D gene ambiguous. Between the trimmed V and J ends, which lost 1 base and 2 bases, there was a span of 11 bases. Germline CDR1 DFQATT, CDR2 SNEGSKA (reference sequence). This CDR3 contains 14 residues. The CDR3 loop reads CSARARLLNTEAFF. CDR3 DNA: TGCAGTGCTAGAGCCCGACTTTTAAACACTGAAGCTTTCTTT.

V and J are TRBV24-1 and TRBJ1-2, with D tentatively TRBD1 (6 bases). The V and J ends lost 4 bases and 5 bases respectively, with 13 bases between them. The CDR3 covers 14 residues. The germline gives CDR1 KGHDR, CDR2 SFDVKD. Here the CDR3 reads CATSDPGQLYGYTF. In nucleotides, the CDR3 is TGTGCCACCAGTGACCCCGGACAGCTTTATGGCTACACCTTC.

This clonotype showed up many times. This chain links TRBV12-3 or TRBV12-4 with TRBJ1-2; possible D gene TRBD1, 5 bases. Trimming shortened V by 5 bases and J by 4 bases, and 17 bases separated the two germline ends. This CDR3 is built from 15 residues. CDR3 amino acids: CASSPSLGASYGYTF. DNA of the CDR3: TGTGCCAGCAGTCCCTCTCTCGGGGCCAGCTATGGCTACACCTTC.

This clonotype came up many times. The chain carries TRBV27 and TRBJ1-1, with 7 bases matching TRBD1. The CDR3 is made up of 15 amino acids. V trimming: 6 bases; J trimming: 1 base; junction bases outside the gene matches: 8. CDR1 and CDR2 (germline): MNHEY, SMNVEV (reference sequence). The CDR3 bases are TGTGCCAGCAGAGCGGGACAGCTGACGAACACTGAAGCTTTCTTT. As protein: CASRAGQLTNTEAFF.

The chain links TRBV6-2 or TRBV6-3 to TRBJ1-5, with 12 positions matching TRBD1. The trim removed 5 bases at V and 0 bases at J, leaving 14 bases unmatched. Germline V CDR1 and CDR2: MNHEY, SVGEGT. The CDR3 runs to 20 residues. The DNA for the CDR3 is TGTGCCAGCAGTCGCACAACCGGGACAGGGGGCCCATATAGCAATCAGCCCCAGCATTTT. Translated, it gives CASSRTTGTGGPYSNQPQHF.

The rearrangement joins TRBV15 to TRBJ2-2; D possibly corresponds to TRBD2 (7 bases). Germline CDR1 is LNHNV and CDR2 is YYDKDF (reference sequence). Trimming shortened V by 1 base and J by 5 bases, and 14 bases separated the two germline ends. This CDR3 contains 16 residues. The CDR3 nucleotides are TGTGCCACCAGCAGAGCCAGGGGAGCGGGGACCGGGGAGCTGTTTTTT. It yields the protein CATSRARGAGTGELFF. The variable domain in full, with the rest retrieved from reference TRBV15 and TRBJ2-2, is DAMVIQNPRYQVTQFGKPVTLSCSQTLNHNVMYWYQQKSSQAPKLLFHYYDKDFNNEADTPDNFQSRRPNTSFCFLDIRSPGLGDTAMYLCATSRARGAGTGELFFGEGSRLTVL.

This clonotype was seen only a few times. V and J are TRBV5-6 and TRBJ2-5; maybe TRBD2 (6 bases). V was shortened by 4 bases and J by 2 bases, with 18 bases between the two germline ends. The V gene's germline CDR1 is SGHDT and CDR2 YYEEEE. The CDR3 is made up of 16 amino acids. In DNA form, the CDR3 reads TGTGCCAGCAGCCGCCCGCCGGGACTCCTACAAGAGACCCAGTACTTC. Translated, it gives CASSRPPGLLQETQYF.

On this clonotype itself: The junction differs from germline at one of its ends, possibly a read error. This chain uses TRBV28 with TRBJ1-2; 8 bases line up with TRBD1. This CDR3 is 17 amino acids long. Germline V CDR1 and CDR2: MDHEN, SYDVKM. The CDR3 here is CASSIRDRTFVNYGYSF. For the CDR3, the DNA is TGTGCCAGCAGTATCCGGGACAGGACCTTTGTTAACTATGGCTACTCCTTC.

This rearrangement joins TRBV2 to TRBJ1-2; D unresolved. CDR3 length equals 13 residues. Trimming took 2 bases from V and 4 from J, leaving 8 bases between them. CDR1 and CDR2 (germline): SNHLY, FYNNEI. Written as DNA, the CDR3 is TGTGCCAGCAGTGAAAATGGCATCTATGGCTACACCTTC. Its protein product is CASSENGIYGYTF.

This chain joins TRBV5-1 and TRBJ2-2, with 10 bases lining up with TRBD1. CDR1 and CDR2 (germline): SGHRS, YFSETQ. The ends lost 6 bases at V and 2 bases at J; junction bases unmatched: 4. The CDR3 spans 15 residues. The CDR3 DNA sequence: TGCGCCAGCAACCGACAGGGGGCAAACACCGGGGAGCTGTTTTTT. This gives the protein CASNRQGANTGELFF.

The V and J genes are TRBV2 and TRBJ1-1; no firm D call. The CDR3 consists of 15 residues. Germline CDR1 is SNHLY and CDR2 is FYNNEI. With 4 bases removed from V and 1 base from J, the gap between germline ends came to 13 bases. The CDR3 DNA follows: TGTGCCAGCAGTGTCGACGGATTAGGGAACACTGAAGCTTTCTTT. This translates into CASSVDGLGNTEAFF.

The chain employs TRBV6-5 and TRBJ2-2; 13 bases match TRBD2. J lost 7 bases, V lost 4 bases, and 6 bases had no gene match. Per the germline V gene, CDR1 is MNHEY and CDR2 is SVGAGI. CDR3 size: 16 residues. Here the CDR3 DNA reads TGTGCCAGCAGTTCCGGGACTAGCGGGGTAATCGGGGAGCTGTTTTTT. It specifies CASSSGTSGVIGELFF.

This clonotype has at least ten counts. The V and J genes are TRBV12-3 or TRBV12-4 and TRBJ2-7, with 10 bases identical to TRBD2. The CDR3 is 15 amino acids. The junction had 2 bases not matched to a gene; V was cut back by 3 bases and J by 0 bases. The CDR3 loop reads CASSLSGGASYEQYF. The CDR3 bases are TGTGCCAGCAGTTTGAGCGGGGGGGCCTCCTACGAGCAGTACTTC.

The rearrangement joins TRBV11-2 to TRBJ2-5; 14 nucleotides agree with TRBD2. The CDR3 sequence is 17 residues long. V dropped 5 bases and J dropped 1; count of bases not matched to a gene: 6. CDR1 SGHAT and CDR2 FQNNGV come from the germline V gene. CDR3 in DNA: TGTGCCAGCAGCACGGGACTAGCGGGGGTAACCCAAGAGACCCAGTACTTC. This sequence encodes CASSTGLAGVTQETQYF. Full variable domain (outside the CDR3, taken from reference TRBV11-2 and TRBJ2-5): EAGVAQSPRYKIIEKRQSVAFWCNPISGHATLYWYQQILGQGPKLLIQFQNNGVVDDSQLPKDRFSAERLKGVDSTLKIQPAKLEDSAVYLCASSTGLAGVTQETQYFGPGTRLLVL.

This clonotype was seen repeatedly, ten times or more. The V and J genes are TRBV30 and TRBJ1-1; no firm D call. The CDR3 loop spans 12 amino acids. The V gene lost 2 bases and the J gene lost 6 bases, with 10 bases spanning the gap. Germline CDR1 reads GTSNPN; CDR2 reads SVGIG (reference sequence). The DNA for the CDR3 is TGTGCCTGGAGTACAGTGAATCCTGAAGCTTTCTTT. This gives the protein CAWSTVNPEAFF.

This clonotype was detected ten times or more. The genes are TRBV15 and TRBJ1-3; TRBD1 aligns across 7 bases. This CDR3 is 18 amino acids long. Germline V CDR1 and CDR2: LNHNV, YYDKDF (reference sequence). J lost 1 base, V lost 0 bases, and 9 bases had no gene match. The CDR3 coding sequence is TGTGCCACCAGCAGAGATGGAGGACAGGTACGATCTGGAAACACCATATATTTT. This gives the protein CATSRDGGQVRSGNTIYF.

This chain joins TRBV4-1 and TRBJ2-7; tentatively, D is TRBD1 (6 bases). Germline CDR1 MGHRA, CDR2 YSYEKL. This CDR3 contains 13 residues. The V and J ends lost 8 bases and 3 bases respectively, with 14 bases between them. The CDR3 protein is CASAETGNYEQYF. The DNA of the CDR3 is TGCGCCAGCGCGGAAACAGGGAACTACGAGCAGTACTTC.

In nucleotides, the CDR3 is TGTGCCAGCTCACCACGAACGGACAACGACTATGGCTACACCTTC. As protein: CASSPRTDNDYGYTF. This rearrangement joins TRBV18 to TRBJ1-2, with D tentatively TRBD1 (5 bases). CDR3 size: 15 residues. Germline assignment: CDR1 KGHSH and CDR2 LQKENI. The germline V and J ends were trimmed by 1 base and 3 bases, with 12 bases remaining between them.

This clonotype was counted many times. The chain recombines TRBV6-1 with TRBJ1-2; TRBD1 aligns across 10 bases. J gave up 4 bases and V 4 bases, and 6 bases lay outside the gene matches. The CDR3 is 15 residues long. The germline CDR1 and CDR2 sequences are MNHNS and SASEGT. The CDR3 loop is CASSVGQGGFYGYTF. In DNA, the CDR3 is TGTGCCAGCAGTGTAGGACAGGGGGGCTTCTATGGCTACACCTTC.

J is TRBJ2-5 and V is TRBV12-3 or TRBV12-4; D is possibly TRBD1 or TRBD2 (5 bases each). V was shortened by 5 bases and J by 3 bases, with 13 bases between the two germline ends. CDR3 size: 14 residues. Here the CDR3 DNA reads TGTGCCAGCAGTCACCGGGACCGAGAAGAGACCCAGTACTTC. This codes for CASSHRDREETQYF.

The sample holds many counts of this clonotype. The CDR3 sequence is CASRVDGMNTEAFF. In DNA, the CDR3 is TGTGCCAGCAGAGTGGACGGAATGAACACTGAAGCTTTCTTT. The chain is built from TRBV6-5 and TRBJ1-1, with D uncertain. The CDR3 contains 14 residues. From germline, CDR1 is MNHEY and CDR2 SVGAGI. V was cut by 6 bases and J by 0 bases, with 11 bases left in between.

This clonotype was counted at least ten times. The gene calls are TRBV7-9 and TRBJ2-7, with TRBD1 matching over 9 bases. The CDR3 totals 15 residues. Germline lookup yields CDR1 SEHNR and CDR2 FQNEAQ (reference sequence). Trimming cost V 5 bases and J 2 bases; bases outside gene matches: 7. The chain's CDR3 is CASSGPGQGTYEQYF. CDR3 DNA: TGTGCCAGCAGCGGGCCGGGACAGGGCACCTACGAGCAGTACTTC.

This clonotype was counted many times. The V and J genes are TRBV10-3 and TRBJ1-2; tentatively, D is TRBD1 (5 bases). This CDR3 is 15 amino acids long. Trimming shortened V by 11 bases and J by 6 bases, and 25 bases separated the two germline ends. CDR1 is ENHRY, CDR2 SYGVKD, per germline. The CDR3 region has the DNA TGTGCCTCGGGGCCGCCGGGCAGCCTTCCCGATGGCTACACCTTC. Protein sequence: CASGPPGSLPDGYTF.

In this sample, this clonotype turned up many times. The chain carries TRBV2 and TRBJ1-1, with D maybe TRBD1 (5 bases). This CDR3 has 10 residues. Trimming left V 7 bases short and J 8 bases short, with 8 bases between. Germline-derived CDR1 and CDR2 are SNHLY and FYNNEI. The CDR3 spells CASTGPEAFF. The CDR3 DNA reads TGTGCCAGCACGGGGCCGGAAGCTTTCTTT.

This clonotype was seen at least ten times. The chain links TRBV6-1 to TRBJ1-1; 10 positions match TRBD1. The trim removed 7 bases at V and 5 bases at J, leaving 1 base unmatched. CDR1 and CDR2 (germline): MNHNS, SASEGT. The CDR3 covers 12 residues. CDR3 loop: CASKDRGTEAFF. CDR3 sequence (DNA): TGTGCCAGCAAGGACAGGGGGACTGAAGCTTTCTTT.

CDR3 protein: CASSAPPTGQYGYTF. The CDR3 coding sequence is TGTGCCAGTAGTGCCCCGCCGACAGGGCAGTATGGCTACACCTTC. J is TRBJ1-2 and V is TRBV19, with 7 positions matching TRBD1. Looked up from germline, CDR1 is LNHDA and CDR2 is SQIVND (reference sequence). The V segment lost 5 bases and the J segment 5 bases; nucleotides outside the gene matches: 11. This CDR3 region has 15 residues.

This clonotype has at least ten counts. This CDR3 reads CASSLVGWRGGTTRGGYTF. CDR3 DNA: TGTGCCAGCAGTTTAGTGGGGTGGAGGGGCGGAACAACCCGAGGTGGCTACACCTTC. The chain couples TRBV28 to TRBJ1-2; perhaps TRBD1 as D (5 bases). CDR1 MDHEN and CDR2 SYDVKM come from the germline V gene. V was cut by 2 bases and J by 7 bases, with 29 bases left in between. The CDR3 contains 19 residues.